This TCR beta chain was sequenced in a study of long-term antiretroviral therapy in people with HIV. Overall study: Samples from the earliest time points predate the 2015 immediate-ART recommendation by about a decade.

Version v3.0 of the immunoSEQ assay ran at survey level. Per-sample sequencing targets were about 40,000-55,000 T-cell genomes. Measured with immunoSEQ multiplex PCR; TCRdb has only the in-frame clones, and not every one. Among about 33,000 clones listed, approximately 96% were seen once. V shed 2 bases and J shed 5 bases, with 11 bases lying between them. CDR1 and CDR2 (germline): LGHNA, YNFKEQ. The CDR3 has 14 residues. Treatment for every participant with HIV took place in the United States. The TCR sequence derives from a man younger than 45 with HIV. The rearrangement uses TRBV4-2 and TRBJ2-3; tentatively, D is TRBD2 (6 bases). Sequencing used unsorted PBMCs, obtained approximately 6.6 years after starting antiretroviral therapy. Written as DNA, the CDR3 is TGTGCCAGCAGCCAAATAGCGGAGGGAGATACGCAGTATTTT. Amino acid sequence: CASSQIAEGDTQYF.